A selection of T cell receptor beta chains follows, all from one sample in a study of OX40 agonist ivuxolimab in advanced cancers. Here immunoSEQ multiplex PCR was the method, and the copy in TCRdb shows in-frame clones only, minus some. This table has more than 50,000 clones, 94% appearing once. The material sequenced was CD4+ or CD8+ T cells sorted from blood, taken in a trial of the OX40 agonist ivuxolimab. The receptors shown here come from an adult with an advanced solid tumor such as melanoma, head and neck, liver or kidney cancer. Both conserved end residues are part of each CDR3. A D gene is named only where the DNA matches it firmly. Size values are once, few and many counts, or a class for expanded clones, and some rows have none.

>TRBJ1-4|.|TRBV4-3|TRBD1
TGCGCCAGCAGCCAATATCCGGGACAGGTCGGTGAAAAACTGTTTTTT
CASSQYPGQVGEKLFF
>TRBJ1-1|few|TRBV5-1|.
TGCGCCAGCAGCTTAGACAGTATGAACACTGAAGCTTTCTTT
CASSLDSMNTEAFF
>TRBJ2-2|.|TRBV7-2|.
TGTGCCAGCAGCTTAAGGGGCGGCGGGGAGCTGTTTTTT
CASSLRGGGELFF
>TRBJ1-1|.|TRBV9|TRBD1
TGTGCCAGCAGCGTAGGGGCAGGGGGCGCATTTTCCACTGAAGCTTTCTTT
CASSVGAGGAFSTEAFF
>TRBJ2-2|.|TRBV5-4|TRBD2
TGTGCCAGCAGCTTACGAGCGGGAGTCTACAACACCGGGGAGCTGTTTTTT
CASSLRAGVYNTGELFF
>TRBJ1-5|.|TRBV28|.
TGTGCCAGCAGTTTCAGGAGATTGGGCAATCAGCCCCAGCATTTT
CASSFRRLGNQPQHF
>TRBJ1-1|.|TRBV4-3|.
TGCGCCAGCACCTTAGGCAGGGACACTGAAGCTTTCTTT
CASTLGRDTEAFF
>TRBJ2-5|once|TRBV28|TRBD2
TGTGCCAGCAGCCCCACCCCCGGACTAGCGGGCAGTGAGACCCAGTACTTC
CASSPTPGLAGSETQYF
>TRBJ2-5|.|TRBV7-9|.
TGTGCCAGCAAGAACATCGGAGGCAGGGGGGAAGAGACCCAGTACTTC
CASKNIGGRGEETQYF
>TRBJ2-1|.|TRBV14|TRBD2
TGTGCCAGCAGCCAGCTCAGACTAGCGGGTTCCTACAATGAGCAGTTCTTC
CASSQLRLAGSYNEQFF
>TRBJ2-7|.|TRBV14|TRBD1
TGTGCCAGCAGCCGTACAGGGGGCGGCGAGCAGTACTTC
CASSRTGGGEQYF
>TRBJ2-4|.|TRBV27|TRBD2
TGTGCCAGCACAACTAGCGGGGCCCTTAAAAACATTCAGTACTTC
CASTTSGALKNIQYF
>TRBJ1-2|.|TRBV13|.
TGTGCCAGCAGCTTAGCGGAGGGATTAAGGGGCTACACCTTC
CASSLAEGLRGYTF
>TRBJ2-2|.|TRBV5-4|TRBD2
TGTGCCAGCAGCGCCCGGGACGGGAGGGACACCGGGGAGCTGTTTTTT
CASSARDGRDTGELFF
>TRBJ2-7|.|TRBV25-1|.
TGTGCCAGCAGTGAATGGAAGGGGGGGGTTTCATACGAGCAGTACTTC
CASSEWKGGVSYEQYF
>TRBJ1-1|.|TRBV28|.
TGTGCCAGCAGTTTAACCGAGGGCACTGAAGCTTTCTTT
CASSLTEGTEAFF
>TRBJ2-7|.|TRBV4-1|.
TGCGCCAGCGCCCTCGCCAGGGTGGAGGGCGAGCAGTACTTC
CASALARVEGEQYF
>TRBJ1-1|.|TRBV16|.
TGTGCCAGCAGCCGGACAGAACCGAACACTGAAGCTTTCTTT
CASSRTEPNTEAFF
>TRBJ2-3|once|TRBV4-3|TRBD2
TGCGCCAGCAGCCAAGATTCTAGCGGGAGATTCGATACGCAGTATTTT
CASSQDSSGRFDTQYF
>TRBJ2-1|.|TRBV6-5|.
TGTGCCAGCAGTTACTCCAGGCAGCCATACAATGAGCAGTTCTTC
CASSYSRQPYNEQFF
>TRBJ2-3|.|TRBV13|TRBD2
TGTGCCAGCAGCTCCCCCCAACTAGCGGGAGGGAGCACAGATACGCAGTATTTT
CASSSPQLAGGSTDTQYF
>TRBJ2-7|.|TRBV9|TRBD1
TGTGCCAGCAGCGCCTGGGACAGAGAATACGAGCAGTACTTC
CASSAWDREYEQYF
>TRBJ1-1|.|TRBV11-3|.
TGTGCCAGCAGCCCGAAAGGGCGGGCTGAAGCTTTCTTT
CASSPKGRAEAFF
>TRBJ1-2|.|TRBV19|TRBD1
TGTGCCAGTACCACCAGGGGGACGGTGCTGGGAGGCTACACCTTC
CASTTRGTVLGGYTF
>TRBJ2-2|.|TRBV7-9|.
TGTGCCAGCAGCTTAGTCCACGGTACCGGGGAGCTGTTTTTT
CASSLVHGTGELFF
>TRBJ2-7|.|TRBV9|TRBD2
TGTGCCAGCAGCGCCGGGGGGACCATAACCTACGAGCAGTACTTC
CASSAGGTITYEQYF
>TRBJ2-1|.|TRBV29-1|.
TGCAGCGTCAGTGGTACCAGGTCCTACAATGAGCAGTTCTTC
CSVSGTRSYNEQFF
>TRBJ2-1|.|TRBV7-2|.
TGTGCCAGCAGCTTAAGAACAGTCTCCTACAATGAGCAGTTCTTC
CASSLRTVSYNEQFF
>TRBJ2-4|.|TRBV13|TRBD2
TGTGCCAGCAGCTTAATCTCTAGCGGTAATCCTCTAGCCAAAAACATTCAGTACTTC
CASSLISSGNPLAKNIQYF